The source of this T cell receptor beta chain is a study of siplizumab effects on memory and regulatory T cells. Study-wide points: Naive T cells looked more diverse than memory cells, and they looked like major contributors to the alloresponse. Siplizumab significantly brought down the alloreactive sequences that trace back to unstimulated CD4+ memory cells.

Points on this clone: Its antigen is not known.

This CDR3 comprises 17 residues. J lost 3 bases, V lost 3 bases, and 13 bases had no gene match. The V gene's germline CDR1 is GTSNPN and CDR2 SVGIG (reference sequence). Per sample, the assay covered approximately 91,000 TCR templates. Here immunoSEQ multiplex PCR was the method, and the copy in TCRdb shows in-frame clones only, minus some. The sample includes approximately 58,000 clones, about 92% of them seen just once. The TCR sequence derives from a human donor in good health. Sequenced: CD8+ T cells sorted from blood. The gene calls are TRBV30 and TRBJ1-4, with 7 bases identical to TRBD1. The CDR3, as DNA: TGTGCCTGGAGCGTGACAGGGATTGGAGGGGCTAATGAAAAACTGTTTTTT. As protein: CAWSVTGIGGANEKLFF.